Reported below is one T cell receptor (beta chain). The record originates from a study of blood T cell repertoires in COVID-19. With 8 bases removed from V and 4 bases from J, the gap between germline ends came to 17 bases. This CDR3 spans 15 amino acids. Germline V gene sequence: CDR1 MNHEY, CDR2 SVGAGI. Data came from immunoSEQ multiplex PCR; TCRdb stores just in-frame clones and leaves some out. The sample gives 210,000 or so clones, approximately 78% of which show up once; roughly 12% is in the top ten. Sequences were obtained from peripheral blood. The source of this sequence is a woman in her thirties or forties with acute or convalescent COVID-19. The chain uses TRBV6-5 and TRBJ2-2; no firm D call. The CDR3 sequence: CASRFHEPGTGELFF. The CDR3 DNA sequence: TGTGCCAGCCGGTTTCATGAGCCTGGCACCGGGGAGCTGTTTTTT.